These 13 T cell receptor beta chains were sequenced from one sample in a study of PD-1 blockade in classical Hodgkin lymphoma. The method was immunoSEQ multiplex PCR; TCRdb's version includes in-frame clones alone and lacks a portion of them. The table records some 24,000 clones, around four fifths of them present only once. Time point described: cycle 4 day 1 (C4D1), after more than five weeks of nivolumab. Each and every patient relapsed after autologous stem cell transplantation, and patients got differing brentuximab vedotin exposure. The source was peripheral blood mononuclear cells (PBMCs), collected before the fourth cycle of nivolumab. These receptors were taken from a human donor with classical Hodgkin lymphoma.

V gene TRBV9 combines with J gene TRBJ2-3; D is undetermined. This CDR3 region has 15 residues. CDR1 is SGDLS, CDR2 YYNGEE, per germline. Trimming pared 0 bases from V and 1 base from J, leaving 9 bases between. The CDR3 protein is CASSVVLGGTDTQYF. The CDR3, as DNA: TGTGCCAGCAGCGTAGTGCTTGGGGGCACAGATACGCAGTATTTT.

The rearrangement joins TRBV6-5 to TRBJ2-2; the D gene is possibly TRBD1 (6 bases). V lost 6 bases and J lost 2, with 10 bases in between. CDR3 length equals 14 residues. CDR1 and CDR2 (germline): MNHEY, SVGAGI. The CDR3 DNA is TGTGCCAGCAGCCGGGACACCAACACCGGGGAGCTGTTTTTT. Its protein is CASSRDTNTGELFF.

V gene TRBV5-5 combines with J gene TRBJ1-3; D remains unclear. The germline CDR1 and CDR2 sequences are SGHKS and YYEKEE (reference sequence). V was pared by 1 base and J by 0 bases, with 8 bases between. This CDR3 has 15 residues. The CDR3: CASSLLFTSGNTIYF. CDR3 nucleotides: TGTGCCAGCAGCTTGCTTTTCACCTCTGGAAACACCATATATTTT.

The CDR3 bases are TGTGCCAGCAGCTTAGAGTTGGGGGACACTGAAGCTTTCTTT. Translating it yields CASSLELGDTEAFF. The chain joins TRBV11-2 to TRBJ1-1, with a weak D call TRBD1 (5 bases). The CDR3 covers 14 residues. Trimming stripped 0 bases from V and 3 bases from J, with 8 bases between. Germline values: CDR1 SGHAT, CDR2 FQNNGV. The full variable domain, completed using reference TRBV11-2 and TRBJ1-1, is EAGVAQSPRYKIIEKRQSVAFWCNPISGHATLYWYQQILGQGPKLLIQFQNNGVVDDSQLPKDRFSAERLKGVDSTLKIQPAKLEDSAVYLCASSLELGDTEAFFGQGTRLTVV.

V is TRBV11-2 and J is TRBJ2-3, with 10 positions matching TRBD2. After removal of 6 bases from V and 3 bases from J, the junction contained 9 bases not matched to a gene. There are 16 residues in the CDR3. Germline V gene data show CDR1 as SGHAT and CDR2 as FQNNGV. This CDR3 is CASRPTTSGKTDTQYF. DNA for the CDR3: TGTGCCAGCAGACCCACAACTAGCGGGAAGACAGATACGCAGTATTTT.

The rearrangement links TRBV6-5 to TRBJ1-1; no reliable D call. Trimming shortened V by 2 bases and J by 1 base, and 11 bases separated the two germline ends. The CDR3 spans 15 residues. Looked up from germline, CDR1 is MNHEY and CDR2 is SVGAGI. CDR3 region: CASSYGRKRNTEAFF. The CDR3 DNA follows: TGTGCCAGCAGTTACGGCCGTAAACGGAACACTGAAGCTTTCTTT.

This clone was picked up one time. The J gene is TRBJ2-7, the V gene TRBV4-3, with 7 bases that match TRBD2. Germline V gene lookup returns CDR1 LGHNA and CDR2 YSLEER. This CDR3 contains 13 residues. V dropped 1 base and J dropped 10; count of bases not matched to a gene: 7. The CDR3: CASSQALGRVQYF. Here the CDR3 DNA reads TGCGCCAGCAGCCAAGCGCTTGGGAGGGTCCAGTACTTC.

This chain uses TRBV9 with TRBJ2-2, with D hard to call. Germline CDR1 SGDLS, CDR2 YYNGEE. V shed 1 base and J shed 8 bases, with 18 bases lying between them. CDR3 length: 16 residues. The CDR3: CASSVSPGLAVGELFF. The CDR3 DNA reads TGTGCCAGCAGCGTATCCCCCGGTCTTGCGGTAGGGGAGCTGTTTTTT.

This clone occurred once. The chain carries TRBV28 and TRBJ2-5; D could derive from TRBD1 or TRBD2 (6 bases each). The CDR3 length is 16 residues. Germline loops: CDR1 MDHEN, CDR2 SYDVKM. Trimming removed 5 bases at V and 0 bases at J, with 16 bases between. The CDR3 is CASSTWGAVDQETQYF. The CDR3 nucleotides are TGTGCCAGCAGTACATGGGGGGCGGTGGACCAAGAGACCCAGTACTTC.

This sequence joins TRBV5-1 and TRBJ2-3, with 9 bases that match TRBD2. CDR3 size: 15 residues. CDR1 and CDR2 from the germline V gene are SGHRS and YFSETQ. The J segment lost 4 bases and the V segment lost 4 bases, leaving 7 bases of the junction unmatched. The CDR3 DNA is TGCGCCAGCAGCGTTAGCGGGGGAGGCCCAGATACGCAGTATTTT. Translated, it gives CASSVSGGGPDTQYF. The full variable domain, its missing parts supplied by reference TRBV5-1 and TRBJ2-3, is KAGVTQTPRYLIKTRGQQVTLSCSPISGHRSVSWYQQTPGQGLQFLFEYFSETQRNKGNFPGRFSGRQFSNSRSEMNVSTLELGDSALYLCASSVSGGGPDTQYFGPGTRLTVL.

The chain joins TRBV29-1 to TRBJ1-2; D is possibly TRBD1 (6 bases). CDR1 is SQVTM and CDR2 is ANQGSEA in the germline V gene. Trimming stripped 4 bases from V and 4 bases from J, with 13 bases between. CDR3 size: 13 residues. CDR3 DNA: TGCAGCGTTGGCTGGGCAGGGGCCTATGGCTACACCTTC. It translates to CSVGWAGAYGYTF.

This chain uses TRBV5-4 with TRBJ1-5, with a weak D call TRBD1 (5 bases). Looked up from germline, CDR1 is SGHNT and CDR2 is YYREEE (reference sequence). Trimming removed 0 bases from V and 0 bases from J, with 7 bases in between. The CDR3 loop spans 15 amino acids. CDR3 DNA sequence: TGTGCCAGCAGCTTGGGGGGCACTAGCAATCAGCCCCAGCATTTT. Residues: CASSLGGTSNQPQHF.

CDR3: CASSGHPRGAVVTQYF. CDR3 nucleotide sequence: TGCGCCAGCAGCGGTCATCCGCGGGGGGCCGTGGTCACCCAGTACTTC. The chain combines TRBV4-1 with TRBJ2-5, with 8 bases lining up with TRBD2. CDR1 is MGHRA and CDR2 is YSYEKL in the germline V gene. The CDR3 runs 16 residues. The trim removed 5 bases at V and 8 bases at J, leaving 16 bases unmatched.